The 21 T cell receptor beta chains below all came from one sample that was sequenced in a study of blood T cell repertoires in COVID-19. The method was immunoSEQ multiplex PCR; TCRdb's version includes in-frame clones alone and lacks a portion of them. The data contain some 62,000 clones, around 80% of them seen just once; the ten biggest clones take up less than 4.5%. Sequenced input: PBMCs or T cells enriched from blood (not recorded which). The receptors stem from a woman aged 40 to 49 with acute COVID-19.

This clone has only a few counts. The J gene is TRBJ2-7, the V gene TRBV28; 7 bases are a match to TRBD2. The CDR3 covers 14 residues. Trimming removed 3 bases from V and 1 base from J; junction bases left unmatched: 3. The germline CDR1 and CDR2 sequences are MDHEN and SYDVKM. The CDR3 bases are TGTGCCAGCAGTTTTGTGGGAGGGTCCTACGAGCAGTACTTC. Its translation: CASSFVGGSYEQYF.

In this sample, this clone turned up a few times. This chain links TRBV28 with TRBJ1-6; D possibly corresponds to TRBD1 (5 bases). V lost 3 bases and J 4 bases, leaving 16 bases between the germline ends. CDR1 is MDHEN, CDR2 SYDVKM, per germline. The CDR3 has 17 residues. The CDR3 DNA sequence: TGTGCCAGCAGTTTCGCCCGTTGGCAGGGATATAATTCACCCCTCCACTTT. It encodes CASSFARWQGYNSPLHF.

The chain combines TRBV15 with TRBJ1-1, with 9 positions matching TRBD1. The ends lost 2 bases at V and 4 bases at J; junction bases unmatched: 14. The CDR3 sequence is 18 residues long. The germline CDR1 and CDR2 sequences are LNHNV and YYDKDF (reference sequence). CDR3 protein: CATSRREGTGLAGTEAFF. The CDR3 DNA sequence: TGTGCCACCAGCAGACGGGAGGGGACAGGGCTGGCAGGCACTGAAGCTTTCTTT.

The V call is TRBV5-1, the J call TRBJ2-7; possible D gene TRBD2, 7 bases. The germline V gene has CDR1 SGHRS and CDR2 YFSETQ. V lost 5 bases and J lost 3, with 24 bases in between. The CDR3 has 17 residues. The CDR3 region has the DNA TGCGCCAGCAGACGGAATCCAGGGGCTAGCGGAAACTACGAGCAGTACTTC. It yields the protein CASRRNPGASGNYEQYF.

CDR3 in amino acids: CASSPQLVSYEQYF. CDR3 DNA sequence: TGTGCCAGCAGCCCGCAACTGGTCTCCTACGAGCAGTACTTC. The chain uses TRBV3-1 (or the pseudogene TRBV3-2) and TRBJ2-7; D gene unclear. CDR3 length: 14 amino acids. The germline V gene encodes CDR1 LGHDT and CDR2 YNNKEL (reference sequence). V lost 4 bases and J lost 0, with 10 bases in between.

The CDR3 sequence: CASGPSRDRASYEQYV. The CDR3, as DNA: TGTGCCAGCGGGCCCTCCCGGGACAGGGCATCCTACGAGCAGTACGTC. The V and J genes are TRBV2 and TRBJ2-7, with TRBD1 matching 9 bases. CDR3 length: 16 amino acids. CDR1 SNHLY and CDR2 FYNNEI come from the germline V gene. Trimming cost V 8 bases and J 1 base; bases outside gene matches: 12.

This chain links TRBV25-1 with TRBJ1-6; D uncertain. This CDR3 has 13 amino acids. The V end lost 8 bases, the J end lost 7 bases, and 12 bases lay between the germline ends. Per the germline V gene, CDR1 is MGHDK and CDR2 is SYGVNS. CDR3 protein: CASGGFENSPLHF. Here the CDR3 DNA reads TGTGCCAGCGGAGGGTTTGAGAATTCACCCCTCCACTTT.

The J gene is TRBJ2-4, the V gene TRBV6-1; D might be TRBD2 (5 bases). Trimming left V 1 base short and J 0 bases short, with 22 bases between. The CDR3 totals 20 residues. Germline CDR1 and CDR2: MNHNS and SASEGT. CDR3: CASSEVRQRYQPVAKNIQYF. CDR3 sequence (DNA): TGTGCCAGCAGTGAAGTGCGGCAGCGGTACCAACCGGTAGCCAAAAACATTCAGTACTTC.

This clone was observed a handful of times. The chain links TRBV7-9 to TRBJ2-7; weak D call: TRBD1 (5 bases). The CDR3 is made up of 12 amino acids. Looked up from germline, CDR1 is SEHNR and CDR2 is FQNEAQ (reference sequence). The V gene lost 7 bases and the J gene lost 2 bases, with 9 bases spanning the gap. CDR3 bases: TGTGCCAGCACCCCAGGGACCTACGAGCAGTACTTC. Its translation is CASTPGTYEQYF.

J is TRBJ1-1 and V is TRBV6-6; maybe TRBD1 (6 bases). The CDR3 is 16 residues long. The V and J ends lost 5 bases and 4 bases respectively, with 20 bases between them. The germline V gene has CDR1 MNHNY and CDR2 SVGAGI (reference sequence). The CDR3 nucleotides are TGTGCCAGCAGTCACCTCAGACAGGCGGCGTCCACTGAAGCTTTCTTT. This encodes CASSHLRQAASTEAFF.

CDR3: CASSVEATGELFF. CDR3 bases: TGTGCCAGCAGCGTAGAAGCCACCGGGGAGCTGTTTTTT. This chain links TRBV9 with TRBJ2-2; D is unclear. Germline-derived CDR1 and CDR2 are SGDLS and YYNGEE. The CDR3 consists of 13 residues. Trimming took 0 bases from V and 4 from J, leaving 4 bases between them.

This clone was observed a handful of times. This chain joins TRBV4-1 and TRBJ1-1; no firm D call. The CDR3 contains 16 residues. The V and J ends lost 0 bases and 6 bases respectively, with 17 bases between them. Germline V gene data show CDR1 as MGHRA and CDR2 as YSYEKL. The CDR3 bases are TGCGCCAGCAGCCAAGAGCCCAGGTCAGCCTCGTCTGAAGCTTTCTTT. Translated, it gives CASSQEPRSASSEAFF.

This chain uses TRBV28 with TRBJ2-1, with 9 bases identical to TRBD2. The J segment lost 7 bases and the V segment lost 7 bases, leaving 8 bases of the junction unmatched. The CDR3 loop spans 14 amino acids. The germline gives CDR1 MDHEN, CDR2 SYDVKM. The CDR3 loop is CASNGGGARNEQFF. The CDR3 DNA reads TGTGCCAGCAACGGCGGGGGGGCTCGTAATGAGCAGTTCTTC.

This clone appeared a single time. The chain recombines TRBV6-5 with TRBJ1-1; D possibly corresponds to TRBD1 (5 bases). V was pared by 6 bases and J by 4 bases, with 15 bases between. The CDR3 is made up of 14 amino acids. Germline V gives CDR1 MNHEY, CDR2 SVGAGI. As DNA, the CDR3 is TGTGCCAGCAGCCCCCTCGGGAGGGGCACTGAAGCTTTCTTT. Translating it yields CASSPLGRGTEAFF.

The rearrangement links TRBV5-1 to TRBJ2-3; 9 bases line up with TRBD1. The trim removed 5 bases at V and 6 bases at J, leaving 7 bases unmatched. This CDR3 region has 14 residues. The V gene's germline CDR1 is SGHRS and CDR2 YFSETQ. The CDR3 protein is CASRGGQGMDTQYF. DNA of the CDR3: TGCGCCAGCAGGGGGGGACAGGGTATGGATACGCAGTATTTT.

The chain links TRBV7-2 to TRBJ1-4; D remains ambiguous. This CDR3 is 15 amino acids long. Trimming stripped 2 bases from V and 6 bases from J, with 13 bases between. Germline V gives CDR1 SGHTA, CDR2 FQGNSA. CDR3 bases: TGTGCCAGCAGCTTATTCGTCTCCTTTGATGAAAAACTGTTTTTT. It encodes CASSLFVSFDEKLFF.

The CDR3 spells CASSLGQGLLNTQYF. CDR3 bases: TGCGCCAGCAGCCTAGGACAGGGCTTATTAAATACGCAGTATTTT. The genes are TRBV5-1 and TRBJ2-3, with 8 bases fitting TRBD1. J was trimmed by 7 bases and V by 4 bases; bases with no gene match: 11. In germline, CDR1 is SGHRS, CDR2 YFSETQ. CDR3 length: 15 residues.

The chain is built from TRBV19 and TRBJ2-5; TRBD2 matches 9 bases. The junction had 9 bases not matched to a gene; V was cut back by 2 bases and J by 5 bases. The germline V gene encodes CDR1 LNHDA and CDR2 SQIVND (reference sequence). The CDR3 contains 16 residues. This chain's CDR3 is CASSILSAGGKETQYF. CDR3 sequence (DNA): TGTGCCAGTAGTATATTGTCAGCGGGAGGAAAGGAGACCCAGTACTTC.

This chain uses TRBV7-2 with TRBJ1-5; a possible D gene is TRBD1 (6 bases). Trimming stripped 0 bases from V and 6 bases from J, with 18 bases between. The CDR3 covers 17 residues. Germline CDR1 is SGHTA and CDR2 is FQGNSA. DNA of the CDR3: TGTGCCAGCAGCTTAGCGCTGGCAGGGGAATGGGTTCAGCCCCAGCATTTT. Protein: CASSLALAGEWVQPQHF.

CDR3 protein: CASSPMDRAGRSKNIQYF. CDR3 nucleotides: TGTGCCAGCAGTCCGATGGACAGAGCTGGTCGGTCCAAAAACATTCAGTACTTC. The chain uses TRBV28 and TRBJ2-4, with D perhaps matching TRBD1 (6 bases). Trimming stripped 5 bases from V and 2 bases from J, with 22 bases between. The CDR3 has 18 amino acids. Germline lookup yields CDR1 MDHEN and CDR2 SYDVKM.

The chain links TRBV19 to TRBJ2-1; 7 bases map to TRBD2. The junction had 6 bases not matched to a gene; V was cut back by 7 bases and J by 9 bases. This CDR3 has 12 residues. Germline values: CDR1 LNHDA, CDR2 SQIVND (reference sequence). This CDR3 is CASKLGGSEQFF. The CDR3 nucleotides are TGTGCCAGTAAACTCGGGGGGAGTGAGCAGTTCTTC.